This T cell receptor (beta chain) was captured by sequencing in a study of response to subunit inactivated influenza vaccine. Via MiXCR, TCRdb re-called the RT-PCR reads, giving one row per CDR3 protein. Altogether a few hundred thousand distinct CDR3 sequences are present, 6.5% to 8% being singletons, with the ten largest covering roughly 14%. V lost 5 bases and J lost 2, with 19 bases in between. The germline gives CDR1 SGHAT, CDR2 FQNNGV. The CDR3 consists of 16 residues. This chain uses TRBV11-2 with TRBJ2-7; D may be TRBD1 or TRBD2 (5 bases each). Sample: PBMCs from blood, taken around 25 months after vaccination. The origin of this receptor is a man aged 50 to 69 who received an inactivated influenza vaccine. CDR3 in DNA: TGTGCCAGCAGCCCTTCACCGCAGGGAGACGCCTACGAGCAGTACTTC. Residues: CASSPSPQGDAYEQYF.